A selection of T cell receptor beta chains follows, all from one sample in a study of blood T cell repertoires in COVID-19. Sequenced by immunoSEQ multiplex PCR; TCRdb stores in-frame clones only, minus some. The repertoire consists of a few hundred thousand clones, with 80% to 90% occurring once and the leading ten covering about 10%. Sequences were obtained from peripheral blood. The receptors derive from a woman over 75 with acute or convalescent COVID-19. The CDR3 runs from the conserved cysteine through the conserved F or W. D genes are given only for firm matches. Only part of the rows carry a size: once, few, many, or a class if the clone is expanded.

few	TRBV5-5	NA	TRBJ1-6	CASSLNRGVGGSPLHF	TGTGCCAGCAGCTTGAACCGGGGGGTAGGTGGTTCACCCCTCCACTTT
NA	TRBV29-1	TRBD1	TRBJ1-1	CSVRGQGGNTEAFF	TGCAGCGTCCGTGGACAGGGGGGGAACACTGAAGCTTTCTTT
NA	TRBV30	TRBD1	TRBJ1-1	CAWGGQGRIGEAFF	TGTGCCTGGGGCGGACAGGGGCGGATCGGTGAAGCTTTCTTT
few	TRBV6-5	NA	TRBJ1-2	CASRMRGHDGYTF	TGTGCCAGCAGGATGCGGGGGCATGATGGCTACACCTTC
NA	TRBV11-3	TRBD1	TRBJ2-7	CASSFSGQAYYEQYF	TGTGCCAGCAGCTTCTCGGGACAGGCGTACTACGAGCAGTACTTC
once	TRBV7-2	NA	TRBJ2-2	CASSSLRGTGELFF	TGTGCCAGCAGCTCCTTAAGGGGCACCGGGGAGCTGTTTTTT
few	TRBV5-1	NA	TRBJ2-5	CASSEQALQETQYF	TGCGCCAGCAGTGAACAGGCCCTCCAAGAGACCCAGTACTTC
NA	TRBV11-3	TRBD1	TRBJ1-1	CASSFSGTGGTEAFF	TGTGCCAGCAGCTTCTCTGGAACAGGGGGAACTGAAGCTTTCTTT
NA	TRBV7-2	NA	TRBJ1-6	CASSLVKVPGSLHF	TGTGCCAGCAGCTTAGTCAAAGTCCCGGGATCCCTCCACTTT
NA	TRBV28	NA	TRBJ2-7	CASSPRGLLSYEQYF	TGTGCCAGCAGTCCCCGGGGACTCCTCTCCTACGAGCAGTACTTC
NA	TRBV3-1/TRBV3-2	TRBD2	TRBJ2-1	CASSLAGNYNEQFF	TGTGCCAGCAGCCTAGCGGGGAACTACAATGAGCAGTTCTTC
NA	TRBV7-6	TRBD2	TRBJ2-1	CASSLAGTSGYNEQFF	TGTGCCAGCAGCTTAGCGGGGACTAGCGGATACAATGAGCAGTTCTTC
NA	TRBV6-5	TRBD1	TRBJ1-4	CASGGQGNEKLFF	TGTGCCAGCGGGGGACAGGGTAATGAAAAACTGTTTTTT
NA	TRBV3-1/TRBV3-2	NA	TRBJ1-2	CASSRQGMDYGYTF	TGTGCCAGCAGCCGCCAGGGAATGGACTATGGCTACACCTTC
NA	TRBV5-6	NA	TRBJ1-1	CASSLAGGRNTEAFF	TGTGCCAGCAGCCTGGCCGGAGGAAGGAACACTGAAGCTTTCTTT
NA	TRBV10-3	NA	TRBJ1-1	CAISTGLTEAFF	TGTGCCATCAGTACAGGTCTCACTGAAGCTTTCTTT
few	TRBV13	TRBD2	TRBJ2-1	CASSPSGRSYNEQFF	TGTGCCAGCAGCCCTAGCGGGCGCTCCTACAATGAGCAGTTCTTC
NA	TRBV19	NA	TRBJ1-4	CASSGQGNGLNEKLFF	TGTGCCAGTAGTGGGCAGGGGAACGGGCTCAATGAAAAACTGTTTTTT
NA	TRBV30	NA	TRBJ1-5	CAWIPRDWLSNQPQHF	TGTGCCTGGATCCCAAGAGATTGGTTAAGCAATCAGCCCCAGCATTTT
NA	TRBV6-1	TRBD1	TRBJ1-2	CASSDQGALPANYGYTF	TGTGCCAGCAGTGATCAGGGGGCGTTACCCGCTAACTATGGCTACACCTTC
NA	TRBV5-1	TRBD2	TRBJ2-3	CASSGGTSGSWADTQYF	TGCGCCAGCAGCGGGGGGACTAGCGGGAGTTGGGCAGATACGCAGTATTTT
NA	TRBV11-3	NA	TRBJ2-2	CASSLVIGGELFF	TGTGCCAGCAGCTTAGTTATCGGCGGGGAGCTGTTTTTT
NA	TRBV13	NA	TRBJ1-1	CASSLGLGGQRNTEAFF	TGTGCCAGCAGCTTAGGACTGGGTGGACAGAGGAACACTGAAGCTTTCTTT
NA	TRBV29-1	TRBD1	TRBJ1-4	CSVDWPPGGGEKLFF	TGCAGCGTTGATTGGCCCCCAGGGGGAGGTGAAAAACTGTTTTTT
NA	TRBV10-3	TRBD1	TRBJ2-2	CAISGQGDAGELFF	TGTGCCATCAGCGGACAGGGGGACGCCGGGGAGCTGTTTTTT
NA	TRBV24-1	TRBD2	TRBJ2-1	CATSDPGGPGREQFF	TGTGCCACCAGTGATCCGGGAGGGCCGGGACGAGAGCAGTTCTTC
few	TRBV30	TRBD1	TRBJ2-7	CAWSSDRVAYEQYF	TGTGCCTGGAGTTCGGACAGGGTGGCCTACGAGCAGTACTTC
NA	TRBV10-1	NA	TRBJ2-5	CASSESTAQGAETQYF	TGCGCCAGCAGTGAGTCGACGGCACAGGGTGCAGAGACCCAGTACTTC
NA	TRBV6-6	NA	TRBJ1-5	CASSRQSAQHF	TGTGCCAGCAGCCGCCAATCAGCCCAGCATTTT
NA	TRBV23-1	TRBD1	TRBJ2-3	CASSRPLQGAPLDTQYF	TGCGCCAGCAGTCGGCCGCTACAGGGGGCCCCGCTAGATACGCAGTATTTT
NA	TRBV3-1/TRBV3-2	NA	TRBJ2-2	CASSRMVGVWDTGELFF	TGTGCCAGCAGCCGGATGGTAGGAGTTTGGGACACCGGGGAGCTGTTTTTT
NA	TRBV28	TRBD1	TRBJ1-5	CASRADRVSNQPQHF	TGTGCCAGCAGGGCGGACAGGGTAAGCAATCAGCCCCAGCATTTT
few	TRBV6-6	NA	TRBJ1-1	CASRTGRATEAFF	TGTGCCAGCAGAACTGGGAGGGCCACTGAAGCTTTCTTT
NA	TRBV18	NA	TRBJ2-1	CASRDGGGGEQFF	TGTGCCAGCCGGGATGGGGGAGGTGGTGAGCAGTTCTTC
NA	TRBV28	NA	TRBJ2-6	CASSGRSGANVLTF	TGTGCCAGCAGTGGTAGATCTGGGGCCAACGTCCTGACTTTC
NA	TRBV3-1/TRBV3-2	NA	TRBJ1-2	CASSQGVQVAGYTF	TGTGCCAGCAGCCAAGGAGTACAGGTCGCTGGCTACACCTTC
once	TRBV19	TRBD1	TRBJ1-1	CASSPRTGVPQAEAFF	TGTGCCAGTAGTCCGAGGACAGGGGTCCCTCAGGCTGAAGCTTTCTTT
NA	TRBV5-1	TRBD2	TRBJ2-5	CASSIGTSGDKETQYF	TGCGCCAGCAGCATCGGGACTAGCGGGGATAAAGAGACCCAGTACTTC
NA	TRBV28	TRBD2	TRBJ2-3	CASSLLGGGLAGTDTQYF	TGTGCCAGCAGTTTATTAGGAGGAGGACTAGCGGGCACAGATACGCAGTATTTT
NA	TRBV9	TRBD2	TRBJ2-1	CASSPTPLAGSNEQFF	TGTGCCAGCAGCCCCACCCCTCTAGCGGGAAGCAATGAGCAGTTCTTC
NA	TRBV5-6	TRBD2	TRBJ2-1	CASSWTSGKYNEQFF	TGTGCCAGCAGCTGGACTAGCGGAAAGTACAATGAGCAGTTCTTC